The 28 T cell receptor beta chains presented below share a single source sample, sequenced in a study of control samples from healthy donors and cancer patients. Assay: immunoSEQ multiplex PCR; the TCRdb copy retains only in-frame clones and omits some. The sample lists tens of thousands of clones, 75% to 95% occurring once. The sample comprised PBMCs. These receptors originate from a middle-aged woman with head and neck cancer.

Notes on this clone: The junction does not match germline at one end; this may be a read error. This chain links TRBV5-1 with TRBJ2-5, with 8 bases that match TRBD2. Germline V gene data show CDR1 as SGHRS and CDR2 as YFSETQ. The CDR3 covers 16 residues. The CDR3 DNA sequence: TGCGCCAGCTGCTTGGTGCGGGGGGCGGTAGGGGAGACCCAGTACTTC. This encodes CASCLVRGAVGETQYF.

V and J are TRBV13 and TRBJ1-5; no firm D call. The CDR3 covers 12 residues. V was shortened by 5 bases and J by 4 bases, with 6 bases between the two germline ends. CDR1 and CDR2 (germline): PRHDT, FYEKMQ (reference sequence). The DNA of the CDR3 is TGTGCCAGCAGCCAAACAAATCAGCCCCAGCATTTT. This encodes CASSQTNQPQHF. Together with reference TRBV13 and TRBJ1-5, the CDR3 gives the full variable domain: AAGVIQSPRHLIKEKRETATLKCYPIPRHDTVYWYQQGPGQDPQFLISFYEKMQSDKGSIPDRFSAQQFSDYHSELNMSSLELGDSALYFCASSQTNQPQHFGDGTRLSIL.

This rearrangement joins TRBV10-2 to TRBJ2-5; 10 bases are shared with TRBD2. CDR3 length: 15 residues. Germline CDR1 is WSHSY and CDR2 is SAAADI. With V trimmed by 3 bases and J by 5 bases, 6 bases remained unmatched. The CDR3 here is CASSEEREGLETQYF. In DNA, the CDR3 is TGCGCCAGCAGTGAAGAGCGGGAGGGCCTGGAGACCCAGTACTTC.

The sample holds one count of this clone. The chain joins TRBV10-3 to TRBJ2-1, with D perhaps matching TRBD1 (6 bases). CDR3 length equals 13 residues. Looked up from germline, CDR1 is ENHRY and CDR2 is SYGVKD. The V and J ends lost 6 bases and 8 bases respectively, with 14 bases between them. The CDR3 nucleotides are TGTGCCATCAGCAGGGGCTTGGCTTATGAGCAGTTCTTC. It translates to CAISRGLAYEQFF.

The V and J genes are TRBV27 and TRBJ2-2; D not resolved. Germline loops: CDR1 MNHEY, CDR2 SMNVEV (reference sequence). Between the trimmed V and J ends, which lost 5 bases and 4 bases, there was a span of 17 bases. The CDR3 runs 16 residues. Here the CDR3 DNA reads TGTGCCAGCAGTCCCCACGGGCAGGCATTCACCGGGGAGCTGTTTTTT. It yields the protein CASSPHGQAFTGELFF.

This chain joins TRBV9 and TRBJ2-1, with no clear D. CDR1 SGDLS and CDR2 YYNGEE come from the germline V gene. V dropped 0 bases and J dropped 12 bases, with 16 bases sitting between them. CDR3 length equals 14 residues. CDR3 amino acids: CASSVATRSVVQFF. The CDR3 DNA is TGTGCCAGCAGCGTAGCTACGAGAAGTGTGGTGCAGTTCTTC.

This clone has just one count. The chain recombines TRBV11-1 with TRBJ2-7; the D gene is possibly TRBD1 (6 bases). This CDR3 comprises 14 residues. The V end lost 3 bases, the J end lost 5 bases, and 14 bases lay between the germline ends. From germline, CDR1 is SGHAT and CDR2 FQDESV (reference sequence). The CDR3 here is CASSLGSRGDEQYF. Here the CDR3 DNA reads TGTGCCAGCAGCTTGGGTAGCAGGGGAGACGAGCAGTACTTC.

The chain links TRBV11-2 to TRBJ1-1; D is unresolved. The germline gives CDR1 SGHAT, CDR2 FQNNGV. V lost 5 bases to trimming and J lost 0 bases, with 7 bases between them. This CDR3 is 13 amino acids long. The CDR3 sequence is CASSGGLNTEAFF. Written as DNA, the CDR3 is TGTGCCAGCAGCGGTGGTCTGAACACTGAAGCTTTCTTT.

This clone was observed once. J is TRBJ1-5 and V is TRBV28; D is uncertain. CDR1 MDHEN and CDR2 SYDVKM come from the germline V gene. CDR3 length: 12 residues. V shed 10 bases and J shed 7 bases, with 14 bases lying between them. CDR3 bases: TGTGCCATTATGAGGCTGGGGCAGCCCCAGCATTTT. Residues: CAIMRLGQPQHF.

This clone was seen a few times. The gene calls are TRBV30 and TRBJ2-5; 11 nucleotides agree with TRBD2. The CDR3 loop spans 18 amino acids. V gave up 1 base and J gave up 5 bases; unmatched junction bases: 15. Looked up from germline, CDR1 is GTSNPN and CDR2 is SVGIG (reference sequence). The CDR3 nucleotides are TGTGCCTGGAGTGCCGGTGGGACTAGCGGAGTAAGAGGGGAGACCCAGTACTTC. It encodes CAWSAGGTSGVRGETQYF. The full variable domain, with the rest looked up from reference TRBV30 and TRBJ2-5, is SQTIHQWPATLVQPVGSPLSLECTVEGTSNPNLYWYRQAAGRGLQLLFYSVGIGQISSEVPQNLSASRPQDRQFILSSKKLLLSDSGFYLCAWSAGGTSGVRGETQYFGPGTRLLVL.

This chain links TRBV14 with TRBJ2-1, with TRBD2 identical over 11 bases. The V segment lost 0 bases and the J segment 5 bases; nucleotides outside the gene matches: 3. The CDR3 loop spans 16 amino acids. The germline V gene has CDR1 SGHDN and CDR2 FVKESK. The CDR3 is CASSQDVGLADNEQFF. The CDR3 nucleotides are TGTGCCAGCAGCCAAGATGTGGGACTAGCGGACAATGAGCAGTTCTTC.

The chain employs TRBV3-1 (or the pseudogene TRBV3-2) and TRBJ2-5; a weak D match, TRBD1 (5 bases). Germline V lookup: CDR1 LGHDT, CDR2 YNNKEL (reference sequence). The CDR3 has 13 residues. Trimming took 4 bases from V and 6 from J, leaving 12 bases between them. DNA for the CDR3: TGTGCCAGCAGCCCCAGGGTTAGGCAGACCCAGTACTTC. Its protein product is CASSPRVRQTQYF.

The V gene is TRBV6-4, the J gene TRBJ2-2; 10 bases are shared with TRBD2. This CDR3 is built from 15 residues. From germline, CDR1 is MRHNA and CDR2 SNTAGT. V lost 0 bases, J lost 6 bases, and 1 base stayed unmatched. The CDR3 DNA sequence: TGTGCCAGCAGTGACTCAGCGGGGGGGCCCGGGGAGCTGTTTTTT. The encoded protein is CASSDSAGGPGELFF.

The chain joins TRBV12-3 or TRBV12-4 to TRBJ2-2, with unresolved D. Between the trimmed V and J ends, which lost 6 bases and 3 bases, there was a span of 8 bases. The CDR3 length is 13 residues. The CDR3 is CASSDTDTGELFF. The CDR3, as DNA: TGTGCCAGCAGCGACACGGACACCGGGGAGCTGTTTTTT.

CDR3 coding DNA: TGTGCCAGCAGTTTACTGGGGGCATACGAGCAGTACTTC. Translated, it gives CASSLLGAYEQYF. The J gene is TRBJ2-7, the V gene TRBV27, with D perhaps matching TRBD1 (6 bases). Trimming left V 2 bases short and J 4 bases short, with 9 bases between. In germline, CDR1 is MNHEY, CDR2 SMNVEV (reference sequence). The CDR3 sequence is 13 residues long.

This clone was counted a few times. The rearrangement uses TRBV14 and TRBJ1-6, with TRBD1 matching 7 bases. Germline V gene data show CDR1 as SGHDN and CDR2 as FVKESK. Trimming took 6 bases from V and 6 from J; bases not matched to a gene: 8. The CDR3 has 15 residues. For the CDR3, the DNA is TGTGCCAGCAGACCCACAGGGGTCCCTAATTCACCCCTCCACTTT. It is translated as CASRPTGVPNSPLHF.

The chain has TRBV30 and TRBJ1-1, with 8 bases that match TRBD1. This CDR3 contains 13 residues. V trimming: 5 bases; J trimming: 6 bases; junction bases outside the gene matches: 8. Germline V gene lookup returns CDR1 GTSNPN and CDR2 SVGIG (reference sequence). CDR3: CAWEDRGWAEAFF. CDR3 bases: TGTGCCTGGGAAGACAGGGGATGGGCTGAAGCTTTCTTT.

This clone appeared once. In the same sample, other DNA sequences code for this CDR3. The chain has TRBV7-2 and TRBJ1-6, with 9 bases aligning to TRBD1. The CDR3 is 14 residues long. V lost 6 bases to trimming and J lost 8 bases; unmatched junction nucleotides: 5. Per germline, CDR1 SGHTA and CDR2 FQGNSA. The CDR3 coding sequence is TGTGCCAGCAGTGTGACAGGGGGGGATTCACCCCTCCACTTT. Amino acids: CASSVTGGDSPLHF. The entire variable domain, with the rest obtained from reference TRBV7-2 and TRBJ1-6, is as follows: GAGVSQSPSNKVTEKGKDVELRCDPISGHTALYWYRQSLGQGLEFLIYFQGNSAPDKSGLPSDRFSAERTGGSVSTLTIQRTQQEDSAVYLCASSVTGGDSPLHFGNGTRLTVT.

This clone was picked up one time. The CDR3 bases are TGTGCCAGCAGCCTTGACAGGGGAGAGACCCAGTACTTC. This gives the protein CASSLDRGETQYF. The rearrangement joins TRBV6-5 to TRBJ2-5; 8 bases agree with TRBD1. With V trimmed by 6 bases and J by 4 bases, 4 bases remained unmatched. Per germline, CDR1 MNHEY and CDR2 SVGAGI. This CDR3 is 13 amino acids long.

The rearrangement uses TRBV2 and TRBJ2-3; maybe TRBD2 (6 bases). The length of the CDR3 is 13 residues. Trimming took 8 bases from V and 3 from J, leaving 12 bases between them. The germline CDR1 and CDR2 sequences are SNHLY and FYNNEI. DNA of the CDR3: TGTGCCAGCGGGCGGGGTCGGACAGATACGCAGTATTTT. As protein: CASGRGRTDTQYF.

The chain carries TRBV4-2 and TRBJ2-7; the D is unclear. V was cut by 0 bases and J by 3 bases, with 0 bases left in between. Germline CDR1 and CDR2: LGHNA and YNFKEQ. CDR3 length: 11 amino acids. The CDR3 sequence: CASSQDYEQYF. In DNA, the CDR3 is TGTGCCAGCAGCCAAGACTACGAGCAGTACTTC.

CDR3 sequence: CASSQDIVRGTWGYGYTF. In DNA, the CDR3 is TGTGCCAGCAGCCAAGATATAGTACGAGGGACTTGGGGGTATGGCTACACCTTC. The chain combines TRBV3-1 (or the pseudogene TRBV3-2) with TRBJ1-2; D perhaps matches TRBD1 (5 bases). Per germline, CDR1 LGHDT and CDR2 YNNKEL (reference sequence). The CDR3 covers 18 residues. The V and J ends lost 0 bases and 5 bases respectively, with 22 bases between them.

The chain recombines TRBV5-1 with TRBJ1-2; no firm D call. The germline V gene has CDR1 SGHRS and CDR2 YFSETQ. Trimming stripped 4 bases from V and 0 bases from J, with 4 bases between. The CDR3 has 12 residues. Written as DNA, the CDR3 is TGCGCCAGCAGCACCTCTAACTATGGCTACACCTTC. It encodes CASSTSNYGYTF.

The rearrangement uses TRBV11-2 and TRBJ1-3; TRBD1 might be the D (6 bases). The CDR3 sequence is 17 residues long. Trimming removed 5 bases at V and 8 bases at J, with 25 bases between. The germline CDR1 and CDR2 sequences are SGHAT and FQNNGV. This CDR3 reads CASSLTNGGGGSYTIYF. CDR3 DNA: TGTGCCAGCAGCCTTACGAACGGCGGGGGCGGGAGCTACACCATATATTTT.

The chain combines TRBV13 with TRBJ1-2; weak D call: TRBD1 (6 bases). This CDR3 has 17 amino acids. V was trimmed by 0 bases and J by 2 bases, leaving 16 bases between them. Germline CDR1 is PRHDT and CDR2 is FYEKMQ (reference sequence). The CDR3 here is CASSLGGIQGANYGYTF. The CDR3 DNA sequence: TGTGCCAGCAGCTTAGGCGGGATACAGGGTGCCAACTATGGCTACACCTTC.

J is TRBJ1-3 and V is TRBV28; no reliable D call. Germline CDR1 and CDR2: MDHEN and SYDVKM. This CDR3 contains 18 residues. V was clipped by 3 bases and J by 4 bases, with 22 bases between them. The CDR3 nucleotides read TGTGCCAGCAGTTTTGTGGGGTGGGCAGAACCGTCCGGAAACACCATATATTTT. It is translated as CASSFVGWAEPSGNTIYF.

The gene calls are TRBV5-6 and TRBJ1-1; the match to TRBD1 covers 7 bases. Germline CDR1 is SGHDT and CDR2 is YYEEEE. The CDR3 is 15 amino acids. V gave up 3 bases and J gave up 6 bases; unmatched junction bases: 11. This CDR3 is CASSSYDRAHAEAFF. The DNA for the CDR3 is TGTGCCAGCAGCTCTTATGACAGGGCCCACGCTGAAGCTTTCTTT.

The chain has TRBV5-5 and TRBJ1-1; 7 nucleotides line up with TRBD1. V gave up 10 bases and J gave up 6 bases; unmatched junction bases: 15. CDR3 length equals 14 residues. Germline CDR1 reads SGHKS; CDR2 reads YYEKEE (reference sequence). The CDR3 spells CAYPRGPGAAEAFF. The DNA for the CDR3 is TGTGCCTATCCAAGGGGGCCTGGGGCGGCTGAAGCTTTCTTT.